This T cell receptor (beta chain) was documented in a study of beta chain features in type 1 diabetes. As every portion of the isolated RNA was reverse transcribed, the sequencing read expressed TCRB transcripts. Average reads per stem cell-like memory T cell sample were some 980,000. Data came from immunoSEQ multiplex PCR; TCRdb stores just in-frame clones and leaves some out. This sample has about 110,000 clones; almost 40% occur once, and the top ten carry about 0.063%. There are 16 residues in the CDR3. Germline V lookup: CDR1 LNHNV, CDR2 YYDKDF (reference sequence). V lost 0 bases and J lost 1, with 10 bases in between. About this clone itself: The antigen remains undetermined.

Study-level findings and limits: Insertions at VDJ junctions were less frequent in type 1 diabetes patients. These patients also deleted more nucleotides at the same junctions.

The specimen sequenced was stem cell memory CD4+ T cells from blood. The rearrangement joins TRBV15 to TRBJ2-1; maybe TRBD1 (6 bases). The receptor comes from a woman in her late teens or twenties in good health. This CDR3 is CATSREDSSSYNEQFF. CDR3 DNA sequence: TGTGCCACCAGCAGAGAGGACAGCTCTTCCTACAATGAGCAGTTCTTC.